This TCR beta chain was sequenced for a study of blood T cell repertoires in COVID-19 (dated by TCRdb to the early 2020s). For context, the study as a whole: Samples covering the acute and convalescent phases of COVID-19 were provided by collaborators in the United States, Italy and Spain. The material from the prospective study consisted of cDNA or gDNA derived from T cells, B-cell-depleted T cells, or PBMCs. Deeply sampled blood TCRbeta repertoires from subjects exposed to, actively infected with, or recovered from COVID-19 were included in the dataset. The repertoires were released in a freely available public database meant as a resource for research on the immune response to SARS-CoV-2. The samples were drawn from the first 160 participants of the ongoing ImmuneRACE study and from 1,200 or so subjects provided by 6 global collaborators. The sample metadata nearly always contained a de-identified subject ID, COVID-19 status, age in years and sex. Where HLA class I and class II types were available, the types were taken from metadata supplied by the sample provider, not from assay-based typing. Study-wide conclusions, independent of this receptor: Clinical and demographic metadata were provided uncurated, with the amount varying by source and participant.

This clone was counted between two and nine times. This receptor's antigen is unknown. Base quality data are lacking; no much larger clone is found one base away. TCRbeta CDR3 regions were amplified from genomic DNA using the immunoSEQ Assay, a bias-controlled multiplex PCR. The original methods were these. The number of nucleated cells in each sample was estimated from the amplification of reference gene primers within the assay. Sequence reads were collapsed and filtered to measure the absolute abundance of every unique TCRbeta CDR3 rearrangement. For each sample, productive Simpson clonality was calculated by taking the square root of Simpson's diversity index across productive rearrangements. TCRdb retrieved this table from immuneACCESS and kept in-frame rearrangements only. Not all clones are present; in checked studies, unresolved V genes account for under half, and no reason is known for the remainder. That table supplies the V and J calls and clone size; D and trimming were determined from the DNA. Within this sample are about 260,000 clones, with about 86% of them counted one time only. The top ten hold around 1.8% of the sample.

Each collaborating institution followed its own protocols to collect whole blood in K2EDTA tubes. Collaborator samples were shipped for TCRbeta analysis as frozen whole blood, isolated PBMCs, or DNA extracted from either sample type. Deletion took 0 bases off V and 6 bases off J, with a span of 14 bases between the germline ends. CDR1 and CDR2 (PRHDT, FYEKMQ) derive from the germline V gene (reference sequence). The CDR3 goes from the cysteine to the phenylalanine over 15 residues. The DNA shown is the 45-base CDR3, in frame from base 1. This sequence was found in a man younger than 40 with active or convalescent COVID-19. Recombination connected TRBV13 to TRBJ1-2; the D gene is possibly TRBD1, with 6 bases matching. Sequenced: peripheral blood. The CDR3 region reads CASSLGLQGWDGYTF. The nucleotide sequence is given as TGTGCCAGCAGCTTAGGATTACAGGGTTGGGATGGCTACACCTTC.